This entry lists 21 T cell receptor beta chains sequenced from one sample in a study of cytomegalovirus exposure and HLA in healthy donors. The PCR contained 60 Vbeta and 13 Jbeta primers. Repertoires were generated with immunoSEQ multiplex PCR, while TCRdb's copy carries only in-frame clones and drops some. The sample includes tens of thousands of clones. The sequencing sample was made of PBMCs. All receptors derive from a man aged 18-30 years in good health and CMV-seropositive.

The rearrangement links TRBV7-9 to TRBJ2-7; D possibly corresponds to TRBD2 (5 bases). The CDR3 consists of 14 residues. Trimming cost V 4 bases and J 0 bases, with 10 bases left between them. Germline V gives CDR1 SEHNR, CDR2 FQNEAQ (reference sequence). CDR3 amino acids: CASSSEGSSYEQYF. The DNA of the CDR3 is TGTGCCAGCAGCTCAGAGGGATCCTCCTACGAGCAGTACTTC.

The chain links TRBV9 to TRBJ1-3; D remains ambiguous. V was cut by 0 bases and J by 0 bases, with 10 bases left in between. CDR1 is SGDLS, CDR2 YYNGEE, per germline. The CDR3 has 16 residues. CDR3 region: CASSVGGRDSGNTIYF. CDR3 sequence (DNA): TGTGCCAGCAGCGTAGGAGGTCGGGACTCTGGAAACACCATATATTTT.

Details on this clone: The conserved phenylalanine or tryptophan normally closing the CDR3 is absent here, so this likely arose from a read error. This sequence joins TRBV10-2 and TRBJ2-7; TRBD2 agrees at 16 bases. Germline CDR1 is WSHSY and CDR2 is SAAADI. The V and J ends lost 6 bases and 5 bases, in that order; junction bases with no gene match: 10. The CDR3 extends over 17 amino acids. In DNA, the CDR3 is TGCGCCAGCAGAGGGGGACTAGCGGGAGGGCGAATGGACGAGCAGTACCTC. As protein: CASRGGLAGGRMDEQYL.

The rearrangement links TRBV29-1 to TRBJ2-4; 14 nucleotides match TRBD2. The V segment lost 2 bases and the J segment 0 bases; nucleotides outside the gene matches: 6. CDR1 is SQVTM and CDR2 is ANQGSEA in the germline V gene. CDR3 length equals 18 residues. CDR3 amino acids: CSVEWTSGRFLAKNIQYF. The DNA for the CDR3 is TGCAGCGTTGAATGGACTAGCGGGAGGTTCCTAGCCAAAAACATTCAGTACTTC.

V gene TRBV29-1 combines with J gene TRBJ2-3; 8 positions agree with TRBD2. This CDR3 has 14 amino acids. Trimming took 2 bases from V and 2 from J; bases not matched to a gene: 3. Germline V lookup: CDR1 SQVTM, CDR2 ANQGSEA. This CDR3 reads CSVETGGLTDTQYF. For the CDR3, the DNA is TGCAGCGTTGAAACGGGAGGGCTCACAGATACGCAGTATTTT.

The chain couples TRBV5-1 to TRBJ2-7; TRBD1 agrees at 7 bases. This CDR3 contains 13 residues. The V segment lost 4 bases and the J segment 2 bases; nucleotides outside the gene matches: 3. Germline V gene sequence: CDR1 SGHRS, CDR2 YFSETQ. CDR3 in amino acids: CASSRTGTYEQYF. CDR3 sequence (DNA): TGCGCCAGCAGCCGGACAGGCACCTACGAGCAGTACTTC.

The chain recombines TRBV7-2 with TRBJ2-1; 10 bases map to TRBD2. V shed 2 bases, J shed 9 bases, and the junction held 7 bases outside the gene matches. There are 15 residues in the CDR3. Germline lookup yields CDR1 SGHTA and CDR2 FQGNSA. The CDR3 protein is CASSLYQREGLEQFF. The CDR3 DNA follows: TGTGCCAGCAGCTTATACCAGCGGGAGGGCCTTGAGCAGTTCTTC.

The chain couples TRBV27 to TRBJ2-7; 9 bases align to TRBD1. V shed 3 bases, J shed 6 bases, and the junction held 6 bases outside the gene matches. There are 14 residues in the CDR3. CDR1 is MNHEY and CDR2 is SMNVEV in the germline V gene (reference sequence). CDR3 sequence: CASSFLGTGSEQYF. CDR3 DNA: TGTGCCAGCAGTTTTCTCGGGACAGGGTCCGAGCAGTACTTC.

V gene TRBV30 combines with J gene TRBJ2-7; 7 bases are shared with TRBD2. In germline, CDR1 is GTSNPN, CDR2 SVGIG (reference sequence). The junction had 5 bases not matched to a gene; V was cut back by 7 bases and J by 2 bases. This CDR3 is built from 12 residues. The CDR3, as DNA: TGTGCCTTCACTAGCGATCCCTACGAGCAGTACTTC. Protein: CAFTSDPYEQYF.

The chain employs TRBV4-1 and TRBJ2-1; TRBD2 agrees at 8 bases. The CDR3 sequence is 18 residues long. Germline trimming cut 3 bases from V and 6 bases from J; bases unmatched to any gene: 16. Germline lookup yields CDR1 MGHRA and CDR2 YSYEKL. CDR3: CASSHAVGRAKSRNEQFF. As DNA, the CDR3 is TGCGCCAGCAGCCATGCCGTCGGGAGGGCCAAGTCCCGCAATGAGCAGTTCTTC.

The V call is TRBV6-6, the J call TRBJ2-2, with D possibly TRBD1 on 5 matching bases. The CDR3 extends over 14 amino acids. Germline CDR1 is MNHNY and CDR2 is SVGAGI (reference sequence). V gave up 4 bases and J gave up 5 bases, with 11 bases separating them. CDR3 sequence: CASSFTQGTGELFF. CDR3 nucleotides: TGTGCCAGCAGTTTCACCCAGGGTACCGGGGAGCTGTTTTTT.

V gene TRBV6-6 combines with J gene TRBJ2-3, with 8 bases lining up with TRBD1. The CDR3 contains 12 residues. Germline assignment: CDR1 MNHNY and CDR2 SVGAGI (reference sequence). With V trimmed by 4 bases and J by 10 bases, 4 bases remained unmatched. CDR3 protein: CASSSTDRAQYF. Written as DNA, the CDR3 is TGTGCCAGCAGTTCCACGGACAGGGCGCAGTATTTT.

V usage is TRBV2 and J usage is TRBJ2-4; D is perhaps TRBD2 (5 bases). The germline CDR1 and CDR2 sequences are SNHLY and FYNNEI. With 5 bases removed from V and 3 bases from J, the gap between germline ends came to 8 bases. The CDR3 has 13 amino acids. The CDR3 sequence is CASSLGVKNIQYF. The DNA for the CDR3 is TGTGCCAGCAGTCTCGGGGTCAAAAACATTCAGTACTTC.

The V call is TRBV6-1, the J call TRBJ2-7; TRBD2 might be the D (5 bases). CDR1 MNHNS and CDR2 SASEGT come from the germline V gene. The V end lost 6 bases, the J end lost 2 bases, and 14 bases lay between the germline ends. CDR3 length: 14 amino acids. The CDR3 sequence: CASSPVRGPYEQYF. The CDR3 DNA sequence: TGTGCCAGCAGCCCAGTTCGGGGTCCCTACGAGCAGTACTTC.

CDR3 sequence reads: CASSRYGTSGADTQYF. CDR3 sequence (DNA): TGCGCCAGCAGCCGATACGGGACTAGCGGGGCAGATACGCAGTATTTT. This chain joins TRBV4-1 and TRBJ2-3; 13 nucleotides agree with TRBD2. The CDR3 spans 16 residues. CDR1 is MGHRA, CDR2 YSYEKL, per germline. V gave up 4 bases and J gave up 4 bases; unmatched junction bases: 5.

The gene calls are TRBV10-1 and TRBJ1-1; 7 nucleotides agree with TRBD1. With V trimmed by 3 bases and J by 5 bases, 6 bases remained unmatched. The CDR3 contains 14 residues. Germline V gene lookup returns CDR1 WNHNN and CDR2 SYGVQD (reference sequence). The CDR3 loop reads CASSEGRGLTEAFF. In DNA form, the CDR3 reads TGCGCCAGCAGTGAAGGCAGGGGGTTAACTGAAGCTTTCTTT.

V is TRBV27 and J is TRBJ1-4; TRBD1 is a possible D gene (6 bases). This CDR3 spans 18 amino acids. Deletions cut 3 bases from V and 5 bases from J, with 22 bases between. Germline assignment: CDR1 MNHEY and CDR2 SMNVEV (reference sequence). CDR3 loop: CASSFSTPLGTYNEKLFF. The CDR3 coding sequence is TGTGCCAGCAGTTTCTCTACTCCATTAGGGACATACAATGAAAAACTGTTTTTT.

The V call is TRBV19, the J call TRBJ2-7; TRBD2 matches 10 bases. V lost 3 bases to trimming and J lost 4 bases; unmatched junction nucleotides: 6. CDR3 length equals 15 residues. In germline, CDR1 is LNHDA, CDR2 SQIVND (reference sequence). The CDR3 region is CASSMRAGGPYEQYF. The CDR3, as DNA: TGTGCCAGTAGTATGAGAGCGGGAGGGCCTTACGAGCAGTACTTC.

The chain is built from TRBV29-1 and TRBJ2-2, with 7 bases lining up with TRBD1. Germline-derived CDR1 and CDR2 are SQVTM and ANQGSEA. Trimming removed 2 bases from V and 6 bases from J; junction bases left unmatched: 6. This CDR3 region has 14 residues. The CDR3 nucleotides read TGCAGCGTTGAACGGGCAGGGGGTCCCGGGGAGCTGTTTTTT. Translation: CSVERAGGPGELFF.

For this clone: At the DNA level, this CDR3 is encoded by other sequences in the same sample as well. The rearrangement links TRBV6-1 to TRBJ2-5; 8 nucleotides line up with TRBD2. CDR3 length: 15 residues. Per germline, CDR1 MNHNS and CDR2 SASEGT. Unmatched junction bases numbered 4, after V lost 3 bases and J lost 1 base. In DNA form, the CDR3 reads TGTGCCAGCAGTGAGGCGGCGGGAGGCCAAGAGACCCAGTACTTC. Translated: CASSEAAGGQETQYF.

CDR3 sequence reads: CAWSKVAGINEQFF. CDR3 bases: TGTGCCTGGAGTAAGGTAGCGGGAATCAATGAGCAGTTCTTC. The rearrangement joins TRBV30 to TRBJ2-1; TRBD2 agrees at 8 bases. Germline values: CDR1 GTSNPN, CDR2 SVGIG (reference sequence). With 2 bases clipped from V and 6 bases from J, the junction kept 6 bases outside the gene matches. The CDR3 loop spans 14 amino acids. Together with reference TRBV30 and TRBJ2-1, the CDR3 gives the full variable domain: SQTIHQWPATLVQPVGSPLSLECTVEGTSNPNLYWYRQAAGRGLQLLFYSVGIGQISSEVPQNLSASRPQDRQFILSSKKLLLSDSGFYLCAWSKVAGINEQFFGPGTRLTVL.